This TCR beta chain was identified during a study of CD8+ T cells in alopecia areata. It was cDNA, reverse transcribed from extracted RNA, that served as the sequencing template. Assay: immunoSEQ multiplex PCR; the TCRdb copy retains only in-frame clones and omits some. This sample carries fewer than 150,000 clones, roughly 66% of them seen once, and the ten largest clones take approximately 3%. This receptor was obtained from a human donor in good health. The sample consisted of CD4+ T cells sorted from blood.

The CDR3 loop is CASSESWRQETQYF. The CDR3 region has the DNA TGTGCCAGCAGTGAGAGTTGGAGGCAAGAGACCCAGTACTTC. The chain uses TRBV2 and TRBJ2-5; the D gene is possibly TRBD2 (5 bases). The CDR3 is made up of 14 amino acids. The V and J ends lost 3 bases and 2 bases respectively, with 10 bases between them. Germline values: CDR1 SNHLY, CDR2 FYNNEI.